This T cell receptor beta chain was recorded in a study of blood T cell repertoires in COVID-19. Sequencing used immunoSEQ multiplex PCR; TCRdb keeps in-frame clones, though not all of them. This sample has tens of thousands of clones, with under 80% found just once. Germline CDR1 SGDLS, CDR2 YYNGEE. The CDR3 spans 14 residues. The ends lost 2 bases at V and 7 bases at J; junction bases unmatched: 5. The genes are TRBV9 and TRBJ2-1, with 8 bases lining up with TRBD1. The clonotype originates from a human donor in a cohort sampled during active COVID-19. Sequenced input: peripheral blood. CDR3 sequence: CASSVGQGLNEQFF. In DNA form, the CDR3 reads TGTGCCAGCAGCGTTGGACAGGGCTTAAATGAGCAGTTCTTC.